This TCR beta chain derives from a study of blood T cell repertoires in COVID-19. TCRdb's copy holds only in-frame clones and misses some; the assay was immunoSEQ multiplex PCR. The table lists approximately 190,000 clones, less than 90% of them singletons, with around 6.3% in the top ten. From germline, CDR1 is SEHNR and CDR2 FQNEAQ (reference sequence). Trimming at V came to 5 bases and at J to 5 bases, leaving 5 bases not matched to a gene. The CDR3 runs 13 residues. Source material: peripheral blood. The TCR comes from a woman in her forties with acute or convalescent COVID-19. This chain links TRBV7-9 with TRBJ2-5; 7 positions agree with TRBD1. Written as DNA, the CDR3 is TGTGCCAGCAGCCTACAGGGGCGCGAGACCCAGTACTTC. It encodes CASSLQGRETQYF.